This TCR beta chain was captured in a study of blood T cell repertoires in COVID-19. Study at large: Sample material is recorded as cDNA or gDNA derived from T cells, B-cell-depleted T cells, or PBMCs.

The length of the CDR3 is 15 residues. Per germline, CDR1 MDHEN and CDR2 SYDVKM. V was pared by 2 bases and J by 6 bases, with 14 bases between. The assay was immunoSEQ multiplex PCR, and TCRdb's table has in-frame clones only and misses some. This table has about 190,000 clones, around 84% appearing once. The recovered donors of Cohort 3 showed two negative PCRs, clearance, or symptom resolution. The receptor's source is a young woman who had recovered from COVID-19. The rearrangement joins TRBV28 to TRBJ1-5; D ambiguous. The specimen was PBMCs or T cells enriched from blood (not recorded which). The CDR3 is CASSLTGSGGQPQHF. CDR3 nucleotides: TGTGCCAGCAGTTTAACGGGGTCTGGAGGTCAGCCCCAGCATTTT.